This T cell receptor beta chain was retrieved from a study of blood T cell repertoires in COVID-19. V lost 5 bases and J 4 bases, leaving 20 bases between the germline ends. Germline lookup yields CDR1 MNHNY and CDR2 SVGAGI (reference sequence). The CDR3 totals 17 residues. In the authors' workflow: Scientists estimated how many nucleated cells there were by amplifying reference gene primers. This table comes from immunoSEQ multiplex PCR, and its TCRdb copy is limited to in-frame clones, with some not included. Clonal size and the V and J genes are those of that table, whereas D and trimming came from the DNA. The sample records hundreds of thousands of clones, over 80% being singletons. The sample holds one count of this clone.

This sequence joins TRBV6-6 and TRBJ2-2, with a tentative D call TRBD1 (7 bases). The sample was peripheral blood. The sequence came from a woman aged 45-65 years with COVID-19, enrolled during active disease. The CDR3 nucleotides read TGTGCCAGCAGTCCCAGACAGGGACTTCTGCGCACCGGGGAGCTGTTTTTT. Translating gives CASSPRQGLLRTGELFF.